Sequencing of this T cell receptor beta chain was carried out in a study of blood T cell repertoires in COVID-19 (dated by TCRdb to the early 2020s). Background for the entire study: Samples covering the acute and convalescent phases of COVID-19 were provided by collaborators in the United States, Italy and Spain. The material from the prospective study consisted of cDNA or gDNA derived from T cells, B-cell-depleted T cells, or PBMCs. Subjects who had been exposed to COVID-19, were actively infected with it, or had recovered from it provided the deeply sampled blood TCRbeta repertoires that made up the dataset. A freely available public database, intended as a resource for researchers studying the immune response to SARS-CoV-2, is where the repertoires were released. The samples were drawn from two sources: the first 160 participants of the ongoing ImmuneRACE study, and 950 to 1,500 subjects contributed by 6 global collaborators. The sample metadata nearly always contained a de-identified subject ID, COVID-19 status, age in years and sex. Where HLA class I and class II types were available, the types were taken from metadata supplied by the sample provider, not from assay-based typing. The full study reports these points: The quantity of clinical and demographic metadata differed by source and by participant and was supplied without curation.

TCRbeta CDR3 regions were amplified from genomic DNA by means of the immunoSEQ Assay, a bias-controlled multiplex PCR. The authors processed their data as follows. Within the assay, amplification of reference gene primers was used to estimate how many nucleated cells each sample contained. To quantify the absolute abundance of each unique TCRbeta CDR3 rearrangement, sequence reads were collapsed and filtered. For each sample, productive Simpson clonality was calculated as the square root of Simpson's diversity index over productive rearrangements. TCRdb took over this immuneACCESS table, retaining in-frame rearrangements with V and J assigned. Such tables are incomplete; in checked studies, under half of the missing clones stem from an unresolved V gene, and the remainder is unexplained. The V and J calls and clone size are taken from that table; D and trimming were inferred from the DNA. Present in this sample are approximately 90,000 clones, approximately 85% of which were seen just once. The ten largest clones represent about 3.8% of the sample.

From the germline V gene, CDR1 is MNHEY and CDR2 is SVGAGI. V lost 4 bases and J lost 3 bases, and the count of bases not matched to a germline gene is 0. Its CDR3 holds 14 amino acids, cysteine through phenylalanine. Kept here is only the CDR3 DNA, which spans 42 bases and is read in frame from base 1. The table lists this clone with a count of one. Its cognate antigen has yet to be identified. Base qualities were left out, and no much larger clone turns up one base away. Whole blood was collected in K2EDTA tubes by collaborating institutions according to the institutions' own protocols. Collaborator samples were shipped for TCRbeta analysis as frozen whole blood, isolated PBMCs, or DNA extracted from either sample type.

The material sequenced was peripheral blood. The origin of this receptor is a man aged 55 to 70 with acute or convalescent COVID-19. The chain links TRBV6-5 with TRBJ2-7, with TRBD2 matching 13 junction bases. Here the CDR3 is given as CASSWTSGSYEQYF. The DNA is as follows: TGTGCCAGCAGTTGGACTAGCGGGAGCTACGAGCAGTACTTC.